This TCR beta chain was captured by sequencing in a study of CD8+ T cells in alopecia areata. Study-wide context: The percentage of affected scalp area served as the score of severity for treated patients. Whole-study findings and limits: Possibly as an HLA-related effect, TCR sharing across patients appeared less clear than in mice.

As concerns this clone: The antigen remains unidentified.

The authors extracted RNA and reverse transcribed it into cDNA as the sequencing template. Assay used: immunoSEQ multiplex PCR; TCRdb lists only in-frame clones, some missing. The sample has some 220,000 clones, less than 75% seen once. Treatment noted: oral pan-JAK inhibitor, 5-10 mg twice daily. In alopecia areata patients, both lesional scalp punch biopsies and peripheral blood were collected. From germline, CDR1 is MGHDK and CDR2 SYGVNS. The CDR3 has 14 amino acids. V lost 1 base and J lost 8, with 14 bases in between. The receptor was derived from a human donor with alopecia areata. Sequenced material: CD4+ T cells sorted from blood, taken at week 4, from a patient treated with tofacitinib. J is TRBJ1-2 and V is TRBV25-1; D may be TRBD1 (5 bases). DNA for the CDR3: TGTGCCAGCAGTGAATTGGCCGAGGGGTACGGCTACACCTTC. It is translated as CASSELAEGYGYTF.